A selection of T cell receptor beta chains follows, all from one sample in a study of T cell responses to AZD1222 COVID-19 vaccine. The repertoire was sequenced with immunoSEQ multiplex PCR; TCRdb's copy has only in-frame clones and lacks some. The sample consists of some 200,000 clones, just over 90% of them appearing once. Sample: peripheral blood, taken on day 0 of AZD1222 vaccination. The receptor set was obtained from an adult in good health. CDR3s include the opening cysteine and the closing phenylalanine or tryptophan. A D gene is named only where the DNA matches it firmly. Clone size is stated in some rows and not others, as once, few, many or a class when expanded.

NA	TRBV24-1	NA	TRBJ2-5	TGTGCCACCAGTGATTCAGGAGGATGGGAGACCCAGTACTTC	CATSDSGGWETQYF
NA	TRBV5-1	NA	TRBJ2-5	TGCGCCAGCAGCCCCACTACTGGGGGGGAGACCCAGTACTTC	CASSPTTGGETQYF
NA	TRBV6-2/TRBV6-3	NA	TRBJ2-3	TGTGCCAGCAGTCACGTGTTCCAAGATACGCAGTATTTT	CASSHVFQDTQYF
TRBD1	TRBV6-2/TRBV6-3	NA	TRBJ2-2	TGTGCCAGCAGTTCCGGACAGGATGCCGGGGAGCTGTTTTTT	CASSSGQDAGELFF
TRBD1	TRBV28	once	TRBJ2-7	TGTGCCAGCAGTATCGCGGGACAGGAGACCTACGAGCAGTACTTC	CASSIAGQETYEQYF
TRBD2	TRBV6-5	NA	TRBJ2-3	TGTGCCAGCAGTTCGCTAGCGGGGGGCACAGATACGCAGTATTTT	CASSSLAGGTDTQYF
NA	TRBV28	NA	TRBJ2-5	TGTGCCAGCAGGTTAACACAAGCCCAAGAGACCCAGTACTTC	CASRLTQAQETQYF
NA	TRBV19	NA	TRBJ2-1	TGTGCCAGTAGTATAGACAGCTCAAGCTCCTACAATGAGCAGTTCTTC	CASSIDSSSSYNEQFF
NA	TRBV18	NA	TRBJ2-1	TGTGCCAGCTCACCACCGAACAATGAGCAGTTCTTC	CASSPPNNEQFF
NA	TRBV4-1	NA	TRBJ1-4	TGCGCCAGCAGCCAATTTCCGGGGGCGAATGAAAAACTGTTTTTT	CASSQFPGANEKLFF
TRBD1	TRBV19	NA	TRBJ2-7	TGTGCCAGTAGTAGGGACAGCTACGAGCAGTACTTC	CASSRDSYEQYF
NA	TRBV28	NA	TRBJ2-6	TGTGCCAGCAGTACCCGCCGAGGGGGGAGCTCTGGGGCCAACGTCCTGACTTTC	CASSTRRGGSSGANVLTF
NA	TRBV15	NA	TRBJ1-2	TGTGCCACCAGCAGAGATCTCAGCTATGGCTACACCTTC	CATSRDLSYGYTF
NA	TRBV19	NA	TRBJ2-3	TGTGCCAGTAGTATAGGGACTCTGTCGGGCCCAGATACGCAGTATTTT	CASSIGTLSGPDTQYF
TRBD1	TRBV6-2/TRBV6-3	NA	TRBJ2-1	TGTGCCAGCAGTTACGGCCAGGGGGCGGTCAATGAGCAGTTCTTC	CASSYGQGAVNEQFF
TRBD1	TRBV6-5	NA	TRBJ1-3	TGTGCCAGCAGCCTGAACAGGGGCTCTGGAAACACCATATATTTT	CASSLNRGSGNTIYF
TRBD1	TRBV19	NA	TRBJ1-5	TGTGCCAGTAGTATGGTCAGGGGGCAAAATCAGCCCCAGCATTTT	CASSMVRGQNQPQHF
NA	TRBV11-2	NA	TRBJ1-1	TGTGCCAGCAGTTTAGGCGACACTGAAGCTTTCTTT	CASSLGDTEAFF
TRBD1	TRBV24-1	NA	TRBJ2-5	TGTGCCACCAGCCCCGGGACAGGGGGCGGAGAGACCCAGTACTTC	CATSPGTGGGETQYF
NA	TRBV6-2/TRBV6-3	few	TRBJ1-6	TGTGCCAGCAGCCCCGAGGGGGGCTACTCACCCCTCCACTTT	CASSPEGGYSPLHF
NA	TRBV7-2	NA	TRBJ2-7	TGTGCCAGCAGCTTATCTCCAGCCCTACGATCTACCGAGCAGTACTTC	CASSLSPALRSTEQYF
NA	TRBV9	NA	TRBJ1-6	TGTGCCAGCACCCCGGGGGGCGGACCTTCACCCCTCCACTTT	CASTPGGGPSPLHF
TRBD1	TRBV7-9	few	TRBJ1-2	TGTGCCAGCAGCTCACAGGGGGACTATGGCTACACCTTC	CASSSQGDYGYTF
NA	TRBV13	NA	TRBJ2-2	TGTGCCAGCAGCTTCGACAGTAGCACCGGGGAGCTGTTTTTT	CASSFDSSTGELFF
NA	TRBV27	NA	TRBJ2-7	TGTGCCAGCAGTTTCGACTCCTACGAGCAGTACTTC	CASSFDSYEQYF
NA	TRBV6-1	NA	TRBJ1-6	TGTGCCAGCAGTGAAGCGCTTCGAGGGTCACCCCTCCACTTT	CASSEALRGSPLHF
TRBD1	TRBV29-1	NA	TRBJ1-3	TGCAGCGCCCAGGGACAGATCTCTGGAAACACCATATATTTT	CSAQGQISGNTIYF
NA	TRBV6-2/TRBV6-3	NA	TRBJ2-1	TGTGCCAGCAGTTACACTGGGACGGGGGGCCCCTACAATGAGCAGTTCTTC	CASSYTGTGGPYNEQFF
NA	TRBV7-9	NA	TRBJ1-1	TGTGCCAGCAGCTCAACCCCGGGACGGGGGGACACTGAAGCTTTCTTT	CASSSTPGRGDTEAFF
NA	TRBV13	NA	TRBJ2-5	TGTGCCAGCAGCCCTATAGGGAAAGAGACCCAGTACTTC	CASSPIGKETQYF
TRBD1	TRBV2	NA	TRBJ1-1	TGTGCCAGCAGGGCTGGACAGGCGACTGAAGCTTTCTTT	CASRAGQATEAFF
NA	TRBV19	NA	TRBJ2-7	TGTGCCAGTAGTATCCCAGGCCGCTCCTACGAGCAGTACTTC	CASSIPGRSYEQYF
TRBD1	TRBV15	NA	TRBJ1-5	TGTGCCACCAGCAGAGTCCCGACAGGGGGCAATCAGCCCCAGCATTTT	CATSRVPTGGNQPQHF
NA	TRBV7-8	NA	TRBJ1-4	TGTGCCAGCAGCTTATCGGGGGGGGCGAGTTATCGAGAAAAACTGTTTTTT	CASSLSGGASYREKLFF
TRBD1	TRBV2	NA	TRBJ1-5	TGTGCCAGCAGTGTCGACAGGGGCAATCAGCCCCAGCATTTT	CASSVDRGNQPQHF
NA	TRBV28	NA	TRBJ1-5	TGTGCCAGCAGCGCAGGGGCAGGCGATCAGCCCCAGCATTTT	CASSAGAGDQPQHF
NA	TRBV7-2	NA	TRBJ1-2	TGTGCCAGCAGCTTGTTAGGTTTGGGGGGCGCATCTGGCTACACCTTC	CASSLLGLGGASGYTF
TRBD2	TRBV29-1	NA	TRBJ2-1	TGCAGCGTTGAAGAAGGGAGGGGTGGATCCTACAATGAGCAGTTCTTC	CSVEEGRGGSYNEQFF
TRBD1	TRBV2	NA	TRBJ1-4	TGTGCCAGCAGTTACCACCTCATAAGACAGGGCACTAATGAAAAACTGTTTTTT	CASSYHLIRQGTNEKLFF
TRBD1	TRBV5-4	NA	TRBJ1-2	TGTGCCAGCAGCTGGACACCGGGACAGGTCGGCGGCTACACCTTC	CASSWTPGQVGGYTF
TRBD1	TRBV2	NA	TRBJ1-5	TGTGCCAGCAGGAACCCAGGGGGACCCGGTCAGCCCCAGCATTTT	CASRNPGGPGQPQHF
NA	TRBV10-3	NA	TRBJ1-5	TGTGCCATCAGTGAGTCACCGAATCAGCCCCAGCATTTT	CAISESPNQPQHF
NA	TRBV7-9	NA	TRBJ1-3	TGTGCCAGCAGCCCCCGAGGGGTGTCTGGAAACACCATATATTTT	CASSPRGVSGNTIYF
NA	TRBV28	NA	TRBJ1-5	TGTGCCAGCAGTTTACTGGCAGGGGAGGGTCAGCCCCAGCATTTT	CASSLLAGEGQPQHF
TRBD2	TRBV12-3/TRBV12-4	NA	TRBJ2-7	TGTGCCAGCCGGGGCGGGGGATTAAGCGAGCAGTACTTC	CASRGGGLSEQYF
NA	TRBV6-6	once	TRBJ2-7	TGTGCCAGCAGTTACCTTCGAGAGACCTACGAGCAGTACTTC	CASSYLRETYEQYF
NA	TRBV7-9	NA	TRBJ2-7	TGTGCCAGCAGCTTAGCGGTGGCAGTACCCCCCTACGAGCAGTACTTC	CASSLAVAVPPYEQYF
NA	TRBV6-2/TRBV6-3	once	TRBJ2-3	TGTGCCAGCAGTTACTTAGTGGATCACACAGATACGCAGTATTTT	CASSYLVDHTDTQYF
TRBD2	TRBV3-1/TRBV3-2	NA	TRBJ2-7	TGTGCCAGCAGCCGAACCTGGGGGGGGGTACACTCCTACGAGCAGTACTTC	CASSRTWGGVHSYEQYF
TRBD1	TRBV4-1	NA	TRBJ1-2	TGCGCCAGCAGCCAAGGGGGACAGGGAATCGGAGGCGGCTACACCTTC	CASSQGGQGIGGGYTF
NA	TRBV4-1	NA	TRBJ2-7	TGCGCCAGCAGCCAAGAGCCCCGGACAGCCGAGGCCCTTGACGAGCAGTACTTC	CASSQEPRTAEALDEQYF
NA	TRBV5-1	NA	TRBJ1-5	TGCGCCAGCAGCTGGTACCCGAGGGATTATAGCAATCAGCCCCAGCATTTT	CASSWYPRDYSNQPQHF
NA	TRBV5-1	NA	TRBJ2-6	TGCGCCAGCAGCCCCAGTAGCTCTGGGGCCAACGTCCTGACTTTC	CASSPSSSGANVLTF
TRBD2	TRBV6-5	NA	TRBJ2-1	TGTGCCAGCGGGGGGGGTCTAGCGGGAGACGAGCAGTTCTTC	CASGGGLAGDEQFF
NA	TRBV18	once	TRBJ1-3	TGTGCCAGCTCACCAGACCCTGGAAACACCATATATTTT	CASSPDPGNTIYF